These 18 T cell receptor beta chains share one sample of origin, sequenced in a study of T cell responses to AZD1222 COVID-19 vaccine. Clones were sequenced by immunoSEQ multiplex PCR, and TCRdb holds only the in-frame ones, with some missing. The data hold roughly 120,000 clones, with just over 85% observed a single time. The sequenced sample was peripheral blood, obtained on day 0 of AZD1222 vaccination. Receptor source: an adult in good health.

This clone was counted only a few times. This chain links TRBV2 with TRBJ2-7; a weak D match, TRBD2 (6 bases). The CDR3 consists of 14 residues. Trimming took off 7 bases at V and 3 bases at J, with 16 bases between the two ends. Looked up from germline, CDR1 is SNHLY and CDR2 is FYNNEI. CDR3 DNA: TGTGCCAGCAAGGGGACTGCCTCATTCTACGAGCAGTACTTC. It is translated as CASKGTASFYEQYF.

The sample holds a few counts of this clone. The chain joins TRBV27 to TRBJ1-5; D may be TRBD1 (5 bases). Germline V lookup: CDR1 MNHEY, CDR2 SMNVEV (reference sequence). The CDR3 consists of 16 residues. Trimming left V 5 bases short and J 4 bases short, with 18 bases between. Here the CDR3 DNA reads TGTGCCAGCAGTCCACCGGGACTTGCCAGGAATCAGCCCCAGCATTTT. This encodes CASSPPGLARNQPQHF.

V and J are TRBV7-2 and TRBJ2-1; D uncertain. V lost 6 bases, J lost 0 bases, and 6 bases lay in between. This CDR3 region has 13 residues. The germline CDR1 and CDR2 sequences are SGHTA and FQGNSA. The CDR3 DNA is TGTGCCAGCAGATTTAGCTCCTACAATGAGCAGTTCTTC. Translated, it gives CASRFSSYNEQFF.

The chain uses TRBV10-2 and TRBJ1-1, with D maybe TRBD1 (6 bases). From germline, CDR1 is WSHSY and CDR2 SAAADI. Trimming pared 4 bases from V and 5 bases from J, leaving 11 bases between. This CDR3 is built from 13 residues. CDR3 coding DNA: TGCGCCAGCAGTGCGGACAGAGCTACTGAAGCTTTCTTT. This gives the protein CASSADRATEAFF.

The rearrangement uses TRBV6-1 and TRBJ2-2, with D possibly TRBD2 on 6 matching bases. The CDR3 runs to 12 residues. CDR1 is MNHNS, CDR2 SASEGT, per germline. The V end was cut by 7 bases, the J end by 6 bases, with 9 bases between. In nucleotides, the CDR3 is TGTGCCAGCAATTCGGGGGCCGGGGAGCTGTTTTTT. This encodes CASNSGAGELFF.

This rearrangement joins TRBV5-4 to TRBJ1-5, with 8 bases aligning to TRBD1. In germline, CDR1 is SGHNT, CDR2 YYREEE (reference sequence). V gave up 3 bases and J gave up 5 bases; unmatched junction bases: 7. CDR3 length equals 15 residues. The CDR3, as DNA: TGTGCCAGCAGCTCGGACCCAGGGGGCGATCAGCCCCAGCATTTT. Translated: CASSSDPGGDQPQHF.

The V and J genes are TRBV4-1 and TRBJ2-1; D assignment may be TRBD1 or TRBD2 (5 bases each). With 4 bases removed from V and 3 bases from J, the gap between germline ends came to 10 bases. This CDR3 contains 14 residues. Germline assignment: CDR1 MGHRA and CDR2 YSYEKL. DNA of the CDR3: TGCGCCAGCAGCCGGGGGACGATCTACAATGAGCAGTTCTTC. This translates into CASSRGTIYNEQFF.

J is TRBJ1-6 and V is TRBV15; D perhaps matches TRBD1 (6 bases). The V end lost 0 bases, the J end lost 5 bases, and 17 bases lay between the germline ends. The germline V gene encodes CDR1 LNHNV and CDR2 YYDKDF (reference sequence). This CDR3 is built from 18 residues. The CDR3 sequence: CATSRDQVLWTDNSPLHF. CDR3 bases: TGTGCCACCAGCAGAGATCAGGTGTTGTGGACAGATAATTCACCCCTCCACTTT.

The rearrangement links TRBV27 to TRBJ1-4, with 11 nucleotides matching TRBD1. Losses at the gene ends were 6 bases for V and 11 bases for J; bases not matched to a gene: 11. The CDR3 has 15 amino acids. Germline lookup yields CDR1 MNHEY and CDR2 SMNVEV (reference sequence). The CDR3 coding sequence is TGTGCCAGCAGAACTTCTGGACAGGGGGCCACGAAACTGTTTTTT. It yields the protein CASRTSGQGATKLFF.

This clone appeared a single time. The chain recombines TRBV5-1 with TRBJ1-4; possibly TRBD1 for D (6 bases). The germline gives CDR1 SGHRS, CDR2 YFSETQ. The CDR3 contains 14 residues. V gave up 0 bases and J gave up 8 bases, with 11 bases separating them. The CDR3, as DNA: TGCGCCAGCAGCTTGGTGGGGGCCAGCGAAAAACTGTTTTTT. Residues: CASSLVGASEKLFF.

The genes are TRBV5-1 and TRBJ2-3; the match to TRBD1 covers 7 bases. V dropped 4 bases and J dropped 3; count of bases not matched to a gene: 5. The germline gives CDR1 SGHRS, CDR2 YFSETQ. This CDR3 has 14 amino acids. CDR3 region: CASSLGQATDTQYF. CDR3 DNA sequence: TGCGCCAGCAGCCTCGGACAGGCGACAGATACGCAGTATTTT. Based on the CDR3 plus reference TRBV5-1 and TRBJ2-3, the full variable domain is KAGVTQTPRYLIKTRGQQVTLSCSPISGHRSVSWYQQTPGQGLQFLFEYFSETQRNKGNFPGRFSGRQFSNSRSEMNVSTLELGDSALYLCASSLGQATDTQYFGPGTRLTVL.

The CDR3 loop reads CASSLSTGDGYTF. In DNA form, the CDR3 reads TGTGCCAGCAGTTTATCGACAGGGGATGGCTACACCTTC. This chain connects TRBV27 to TRBJ1-2, with 8 bases aligning to TRBD1. The CDR3 is 13 amino acids. With V trimmed by 0 bases and J by 6 bases, 0 bases remained unmatched. Germline V gives CDR1 MNHEY, CDR2 SMNVEV (reference sequence).

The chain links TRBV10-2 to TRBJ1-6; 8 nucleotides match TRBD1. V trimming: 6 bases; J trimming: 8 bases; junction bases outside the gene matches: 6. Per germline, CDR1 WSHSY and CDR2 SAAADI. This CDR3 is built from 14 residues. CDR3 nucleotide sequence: TGCGCCAGCAGGGCGGGACAGGCCGATTCACCCCTCCACTTT. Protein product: CASRAGQADSPLHF.

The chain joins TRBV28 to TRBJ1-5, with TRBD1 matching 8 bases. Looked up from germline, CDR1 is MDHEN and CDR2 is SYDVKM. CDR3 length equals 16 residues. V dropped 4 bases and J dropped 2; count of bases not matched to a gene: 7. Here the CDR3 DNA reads TGTGCCAGCAGTTCAGCCCCGGGACAGGGCAATCAGCCCCAGCATTTT. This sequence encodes CASSSAPGQGNQPQHF.

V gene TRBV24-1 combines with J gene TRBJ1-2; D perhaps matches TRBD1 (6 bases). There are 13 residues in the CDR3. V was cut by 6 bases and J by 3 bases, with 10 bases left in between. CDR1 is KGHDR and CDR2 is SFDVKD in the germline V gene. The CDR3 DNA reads TGTGCCACCAGTTTGGACAGCTACTATGGCTACACCTTC. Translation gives CATSLDSYYGYTF.

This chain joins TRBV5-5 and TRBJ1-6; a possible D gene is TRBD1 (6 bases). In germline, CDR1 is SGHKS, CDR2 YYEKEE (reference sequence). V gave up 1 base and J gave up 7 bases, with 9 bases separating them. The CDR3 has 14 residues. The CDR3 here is CASSLQGPNSPLHF. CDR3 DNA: TGTGCCAGCAGCTTGCAGGGGCCCAATTCACCCCTCCACTTT. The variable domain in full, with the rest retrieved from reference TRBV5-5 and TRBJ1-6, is DAGVTQSPTHLIKTRGQQVTLRCSPISGHKSVSWYQQVLGQGPQFIFQYYEKEERGRGNFPDRFSARQFPNYSSELNVNALLLGDSALYLCASSLQGPNSPLHFGNGTRLTVT.

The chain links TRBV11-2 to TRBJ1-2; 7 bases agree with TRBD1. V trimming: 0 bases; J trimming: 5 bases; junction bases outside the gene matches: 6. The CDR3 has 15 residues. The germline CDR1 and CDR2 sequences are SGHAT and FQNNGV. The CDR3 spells CASSLERDSFYGYTF. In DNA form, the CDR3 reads TGTGCCAGCAGCTTAGAGAGGGACAGCTTTTATGGCTACACCTTC.

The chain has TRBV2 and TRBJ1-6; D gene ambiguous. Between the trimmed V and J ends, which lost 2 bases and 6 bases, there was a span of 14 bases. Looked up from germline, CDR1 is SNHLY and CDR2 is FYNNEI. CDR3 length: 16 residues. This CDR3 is CASSEYAGPINSPLHF. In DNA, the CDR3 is TGTGCCAGCAGTGAATATGCCGGACCGATTAATTCACCCCTCCACTTT.